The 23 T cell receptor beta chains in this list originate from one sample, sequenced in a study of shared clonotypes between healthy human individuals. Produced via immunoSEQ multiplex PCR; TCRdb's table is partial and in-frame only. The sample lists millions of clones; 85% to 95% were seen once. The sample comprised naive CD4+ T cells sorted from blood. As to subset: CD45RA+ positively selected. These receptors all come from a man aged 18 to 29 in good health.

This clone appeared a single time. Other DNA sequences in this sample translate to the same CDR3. The CDR3 bases are TGTGCCAGCAGCCTGGGGGTAGATCAGCCCCAGCATTTT. It specifies CASSLGVDQPQHF. The rearrangement uses TRBV11-2 and TRBJ1-5; D is perhaps TRBD1 (5 bases). Germline CDR1 SGHAT, CDR2 FQNNGV. CDR3 size: 13 residues. V lost 5 bases and J 5 bases, leaving 10 bases between the germline ends.

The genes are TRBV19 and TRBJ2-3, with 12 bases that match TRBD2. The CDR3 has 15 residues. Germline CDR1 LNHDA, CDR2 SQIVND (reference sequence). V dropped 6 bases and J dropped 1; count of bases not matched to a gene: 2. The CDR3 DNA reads TGTGCCAGTAGGAGGACTAGCGGGGGCACAGATACGCAGTATTTT. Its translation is CASRRTSGGTDTQYF.

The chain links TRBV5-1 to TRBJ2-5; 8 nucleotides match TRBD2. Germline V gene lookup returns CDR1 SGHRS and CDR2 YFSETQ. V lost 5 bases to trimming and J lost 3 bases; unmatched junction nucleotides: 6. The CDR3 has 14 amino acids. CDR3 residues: CASRNQAGEETQYF. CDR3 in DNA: TGCGCCAGCAGGAACCAAGCGGGGGAAGAGACCCAGTACTTC. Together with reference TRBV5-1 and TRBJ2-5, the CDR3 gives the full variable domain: KAGVTQTPRYLIKTRGQQVTLSCSPISGHRSVSWYQQTPGQGLQFLFEYFSETQRNKGNFPGRFSGRQFSNSRSEMNVSTLELGDSALYLCASRNQAGEETQYFGPGTRLLVL.

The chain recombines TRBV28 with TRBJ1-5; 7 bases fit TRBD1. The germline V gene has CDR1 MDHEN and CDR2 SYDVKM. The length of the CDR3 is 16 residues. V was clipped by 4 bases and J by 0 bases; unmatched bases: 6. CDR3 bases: TGTGCCAGCAGTTCCCGGGACAGTGATAGCAATCAGCCCCAGCATTTT. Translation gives CASSSRDSDSNQPQHF.

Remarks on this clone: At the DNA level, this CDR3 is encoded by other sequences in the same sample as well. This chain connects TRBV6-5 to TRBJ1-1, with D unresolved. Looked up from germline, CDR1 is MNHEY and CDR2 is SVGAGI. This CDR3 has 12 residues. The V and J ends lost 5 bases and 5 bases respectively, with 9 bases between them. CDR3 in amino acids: CASSRTGTEAFF. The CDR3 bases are TGTGCCAGCAGTCGCACGGGGACTGAAGCTTTCTTT.

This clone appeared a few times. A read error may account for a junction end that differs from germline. The CDR3 reads CLRSVARYEQYF. In DNA, the CDR3 is TGTCTACGGTCGGTAGCGCGGTACGAGCAGTACTTC. The chain carries TRBV10-1 and TRBJ2-7; D is possibly TRBD2 (5 bases). The germline gives CDR1 WNHNN, CDR2 SYGVQD (reference sequence). The length of the CDR3 is 12 residues.

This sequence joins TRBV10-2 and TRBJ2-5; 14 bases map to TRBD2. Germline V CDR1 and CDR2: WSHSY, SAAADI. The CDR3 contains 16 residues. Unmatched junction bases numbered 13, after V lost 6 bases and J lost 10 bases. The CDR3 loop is CASSKGTSGGERVQYF. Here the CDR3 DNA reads TGCGCCAGCAGCAAGGGGACTAGCGGGGGCGAGAGGGTCCAGTACTTC.

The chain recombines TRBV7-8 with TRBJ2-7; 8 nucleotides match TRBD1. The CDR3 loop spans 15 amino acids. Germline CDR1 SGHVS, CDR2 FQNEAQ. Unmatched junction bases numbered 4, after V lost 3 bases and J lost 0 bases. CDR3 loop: CASSFGGTGSYEQYF. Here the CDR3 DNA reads TGTGCCAGCAGCTTCGGCGGGACAGGCTCCTACGAGCAGTACTTC.

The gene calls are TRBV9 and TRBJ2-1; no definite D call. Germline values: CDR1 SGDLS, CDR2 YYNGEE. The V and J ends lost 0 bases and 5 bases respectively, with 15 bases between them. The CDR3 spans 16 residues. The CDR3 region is CASSVGWLITNNEQFF. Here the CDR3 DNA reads TGTGCCAGCAGCGTAGGTTGGCTGATCACCAACAATGAGCAGTTCTTC.

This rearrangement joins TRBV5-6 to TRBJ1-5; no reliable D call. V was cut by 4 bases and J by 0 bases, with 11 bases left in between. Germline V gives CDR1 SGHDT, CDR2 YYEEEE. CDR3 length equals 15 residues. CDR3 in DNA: TGTGCCAGCAGCGTAGGGCCTTCTAGCAATCAGCCCCAGCATTTT. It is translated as CASSVGPSSNQPQHF.

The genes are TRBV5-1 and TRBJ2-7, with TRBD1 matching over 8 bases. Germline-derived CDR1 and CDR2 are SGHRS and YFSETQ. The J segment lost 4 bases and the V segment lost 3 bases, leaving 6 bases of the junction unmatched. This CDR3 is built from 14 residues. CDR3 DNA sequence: TGCGCCAGCAGCTGGACAGGGCTACAATACGAGCAGTACTTC. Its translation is CASSWTGLQYEQYF. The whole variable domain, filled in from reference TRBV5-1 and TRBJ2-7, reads KAGVTQTPRYLIKTRGQQVTLSCSPISGHRSVSWYQQTPGQGLQFLFEYFSETQRNKGNFPGRFSGRQFSNSRSEMNVSTLELGDSALYLCASSWTGLQYEQYFGPGTRLTVT.

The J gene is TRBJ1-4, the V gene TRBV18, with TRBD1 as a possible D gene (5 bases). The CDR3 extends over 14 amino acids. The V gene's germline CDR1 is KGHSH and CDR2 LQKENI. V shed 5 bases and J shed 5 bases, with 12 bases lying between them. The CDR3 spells CASSSGTANEKLFF. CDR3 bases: TGTGCCAGCTCATCAGGGACTGCAAATGAAAAACTGTTTTTT.

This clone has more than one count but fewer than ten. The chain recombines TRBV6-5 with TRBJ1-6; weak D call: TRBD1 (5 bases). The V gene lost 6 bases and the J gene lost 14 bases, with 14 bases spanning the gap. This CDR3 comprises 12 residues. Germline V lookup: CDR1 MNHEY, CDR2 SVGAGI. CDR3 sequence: CASSPGPRALHF. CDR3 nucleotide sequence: TGTGCCAGCAGCCCGGGACCTCGGGCCCTCCACTTT.

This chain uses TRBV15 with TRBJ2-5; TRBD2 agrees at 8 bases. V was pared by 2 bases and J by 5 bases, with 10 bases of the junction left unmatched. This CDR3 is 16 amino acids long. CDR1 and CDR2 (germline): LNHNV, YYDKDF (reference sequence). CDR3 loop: CATSRPQAGAHETQYF. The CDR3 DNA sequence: TGTGCCACCAGCAGACCCCAAGCGGGAGCTCACGAGACCCAGTACTTC.

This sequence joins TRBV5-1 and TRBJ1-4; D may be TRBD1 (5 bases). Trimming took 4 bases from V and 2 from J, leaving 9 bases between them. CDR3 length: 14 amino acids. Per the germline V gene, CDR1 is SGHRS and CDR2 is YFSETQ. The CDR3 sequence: CASSPEGTNEKLFF. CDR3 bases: TGCGCCAGCAGCCCGGAGGGGACTAATGAAAAACTGTTTTTT.

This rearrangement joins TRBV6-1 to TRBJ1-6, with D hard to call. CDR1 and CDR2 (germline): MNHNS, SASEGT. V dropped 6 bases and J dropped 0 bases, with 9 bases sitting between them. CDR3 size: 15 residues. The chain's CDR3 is CASSGSGSYNSPLHF. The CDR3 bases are TGTGCCAGCAGCGGCTCGGGCTCCTATAATTCACCCCTCCACTTT.

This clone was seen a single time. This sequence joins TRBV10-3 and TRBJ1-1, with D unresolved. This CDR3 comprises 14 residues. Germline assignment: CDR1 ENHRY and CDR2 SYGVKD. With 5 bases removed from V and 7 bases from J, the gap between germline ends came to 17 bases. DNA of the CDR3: TGTGCCATCAGTCTCGGGGAAGATTGGGTTGAAGCTTTCTTT. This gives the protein CAISLGEDWVEAFF.

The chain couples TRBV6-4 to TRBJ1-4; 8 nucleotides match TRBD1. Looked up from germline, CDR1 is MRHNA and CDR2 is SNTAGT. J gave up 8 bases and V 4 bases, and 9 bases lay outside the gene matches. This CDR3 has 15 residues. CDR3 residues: CASSGETGVREKLFF. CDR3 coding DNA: TGTGCCAGCAGTGGCGAGACAGGGGTAAGGGAAAAACTGTTTTTT.

CDR3 nucleotides: TGTGCCAGCAGCCAAGCCTCGACCTTCTACTTC. Translation gives CASSQASTFYF. The V call is TRBV14, the J call TRBJ2-7, with D uncertain. Germline lookup yields CDR1 SGHDN and CDR2 FVKESK. CDR3 length: 11 amino acids. Deletions cut 1 base from V and 13 bases from J, with 11 bases between.

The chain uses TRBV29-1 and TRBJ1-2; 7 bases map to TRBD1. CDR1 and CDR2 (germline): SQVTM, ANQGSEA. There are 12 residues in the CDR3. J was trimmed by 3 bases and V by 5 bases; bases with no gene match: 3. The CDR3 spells CSVSGTDYGYTF. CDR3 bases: TGCAGCGTTTCCGGGACAGACTATGGCTACACCTTC.

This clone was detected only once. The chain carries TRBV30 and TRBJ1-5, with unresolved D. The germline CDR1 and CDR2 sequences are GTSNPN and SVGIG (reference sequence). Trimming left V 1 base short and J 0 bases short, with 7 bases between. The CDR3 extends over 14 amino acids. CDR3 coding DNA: TGTGCCTGGAGTGAGACGAATAGCAATCAGCCCCAGCATTTT. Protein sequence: CAWSETNSNQPQHF.

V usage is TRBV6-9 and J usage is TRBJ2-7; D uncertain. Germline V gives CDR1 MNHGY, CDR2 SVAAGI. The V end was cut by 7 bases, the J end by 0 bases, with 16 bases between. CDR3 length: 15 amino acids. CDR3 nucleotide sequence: TGTGCCAGCACCTCACCAGGAGTCGACTCCTACGAGCAGTACTTC. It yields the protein CASTSPGVDSYEQYF.

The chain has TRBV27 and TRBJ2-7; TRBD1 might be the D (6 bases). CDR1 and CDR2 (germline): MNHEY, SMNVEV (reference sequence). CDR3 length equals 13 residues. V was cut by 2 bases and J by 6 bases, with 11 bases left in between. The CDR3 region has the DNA TGTGCCAGCAGTTTAGACAGGATAGCCGAGCAGTACTTC. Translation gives CASSLDRIAEQYF.